The rows below give T cell receptor beta chains drawn from one sample of a study of T cells in Graves' hyperthyroidism and ophthalmopathy. TCRdb recomputed calls from the multiplex PCR reads with MiXCR, one row per CDR3 protein. The data contain about 360,000 distinct CDR3 sequences, around 14% of them singletons. Sequencing used blood. The receptors were sampled from a woman between 18 and 29 years old with Graves' hyperthyroidism that later progressed to Graves' ophthalmopathy. Each CDR3 is given with its conserved first and last residue.

V gene: TRBV10-1; J gene: TRBJ1-4; CDR3 protein: CASSESPKGEKLFF
V gene: TRBV12-3/TRBV12-4; J gene: TRBJ2-3; CDR3 protein: CASSGTGPTDTQYF
V gene: TRBV20-1; J gene: TRBJ2-2; CDR3 protein: CSARKLGGGANTGELFF
V gene: TRBV9; J gene: TRBJ2-3; CDR3 protein: CASSVRSGTSTDTQYF
V gene: TRBV28; J gene: TRBJ2-1; CDR3 protein: CASSGSPHPRTSATYNEQFF
V gene: TRBV10-3; J gene: TRBJ2-1; CDR3 protein: CAISADREYNEQFF
V gene: TRBV7-2; J gene: TRBJ1-1; CDR3 protein: CASSLTGGFEAFF
V gene: TRBV20-1; J gene: TRBJ2-5; CDR3 protein: CSAREAGRETQYF
V gene: TRBV7-9; J gene: TRBJ1-4; CDR3 protein: CASSLSMGLTNEKLFF
V gene: TRBV5-5; J gene: TRBJ2-1; CDR3 protein: CASSRTGGESSYNEQFF
V gene: TRBV6-1; J gene: TRBJ1-3; CDR3 protein: CASSGGTIYF
V gene: TRBV12-3/TRBV12-4; J gene: TRBJ2-2; CDR3 protein: CASSLMLAGGGGELFF
V gene: TRBV15; J gene: TRBJ2-1; CDR3 protein: CATSSLGYNEQFF
V gene: TRBV5-1; J gene: TRBJ2-5; CDR3 protein: CASSRDRPFEETQYF
V gene: TRBV28; J gene: TRBJ2-3; CDR3 protein: CASSWPLGTSQADTQYF
V gene: TRBV28; J gene: TRBJ2-7; CDR3 protein: CASSPHPPYEQYF
V gene: TRBV5-6; J gene: TRBJ2-1; CDR3 protein: CASSTRTSPKFF
V gene: TRBV4-1; J gene: TRBJ2-5; CDR3 protein: CASSQGAGRAQYF
V gene: TRBV20-1; J gene: TRBJ2-7; CDR3 protein: CSAFLPLANEQYF
V gene: TRBV5-5; J gene: TRBJ1-3; CDR3 protein: CASSLSDGRGNTIYF
V gene: TRBV7-2; J gene: TRBJ2-1; CDR3 protein: CASSAFGTGDNKQFF
V gene: TRBV27; J gene: TRBJ2-7; CDR3 protein: CASSLVGSGYEQYF
V gene: TRBV4-1; J gene: TRBJ2-1; CDR3 protein: CASAGLAERGEQFF
V gene: TRBV20-1; J gene: TRBJ1-1; CDR3 protein: CSALTGTMETEAFF
V gene: TRBV11-2; J gene: TRBJ2-2; CDR3 protein: CASSPQTPGLALNTGELFF
V gene: TRBV2; J gene: TRBJ1-2; CDR3 protein: CASSGGGTLLNYGYTF
V gene: TRBV5-6; J gene: TRBJ1-1; CDR3 protein: CASSGHTTEAFF
V gene: TRBV5-1; J gene: TRBJ2-7; CDR3 protein: CASSFSREPYYEQYF
V gene: TRBV7-2; J gene: TRBJ2-3; CDR3 protein: CASSQSGRIPDTQYF
V gene: TRBV19; J gene: TRBJ2-1; CDR3 protein: CASMIGGPTYNEQFF
V gene: TRBV11-2; J gene: TRBJ2-3; CDR3 protein: CASSLGVSGTDTQYF